This is a list of T cell receptor beta chains from one sample in a study of technical replicates of blood from a handful of donors. Sequencing was performed with immunoSEQ multiplex PCR; in TCRdb, only in-frame clones are kept and a portion is missing. The sample yields around 63,000 clones, roughly 98% seen once. The sample consisted of T cells isolated from PBMCs. These receptors all stem from a human donor in good health. The CDR3 runs from the conserved cysteine through the conserved F or W. A D gene is named only where the DNA matches it firmly.

D: TRBD1
V: TRBV7-3
J: TRBJ1-1
DNA: TGTGCCAGCAGCTCAGAGTCGGGACAGGGAGGGCACACTGAAGCTTTCTTT
CDR3: CASSSESGQGGHTEAFF

D: NA
V: TRBV19
J: TRBJ2-1
DNA: TGTGCCAGTAGTATAGGGGTTGGACTTCGGGGGAAGAGCTCCTACAATGAGCAGTTCTTC
CDR3: CASSIGVGLRGKSSYNEQFF

D: NA
V: TRBV28
J: TRBJ2-7
DNA: TGTGCCAGCAGTTCCCAGGCGACGCAGTACTTC
CDR3: CASSSQATQYF

D: NA
V: TRBV5-1
J: TRBJ2-3
DNA: TGCGCCAGCAGATCCTCGGGACTCCTAACAGATACGCAGTATTTT
CDR3: CASRSSGLLTDTQYF

D: TRBD1
V: TRBV6-5
J: TRBJ1-6
DNA: TGTGCCAGCACTCTCGGACAGGTTCTTTCACCCCTCCACTTT
CDR3: CASTLGQVLSPLHF

D: NA
V: TRBV11-2
J: TRBJ1-1
DNA: TGTGCCAGCAGCCGTCGGGGGAACACTGAAGCTTTCTTT
CDR3: CASSRRGNTEAFF

D: TRBD2
V: TRBV9
J: TRBJ2-5
DNA: TGTGCCAGCAGCGTAGGTAATATGGGGCGACTAGCGTACGGAGAGACCCAGTACTTC
CDR3: CASSVGNMGRLAYGETQYF

D: TRBD1
V: TRBV5-4
J: TRBJ1-4
DNA: TGTGCCAGCAGCTGGGGACAGGGGGCGACTAATGAAAAACTGTTTTTT
CDR3: CASSWGQGATNEKLFF

D: TRBD2
V: TRBV27
J: TRBJ2-1
DNA: TGTGCCAGCAGTTTATCCCGACTAGCGGGAGGCCTCTACAATGAGCAGTTCTTC
CDR3: CASSLSRLAGGLYNEQFF

D: NA
V: TRBV19
J: TRBJ1-6
DNA: TGTGCCAGTAGTATATTACAGGGATACTATAATTCACCCCTCCACTTT
CDR3: CASSILQGYYNSPLHF

D: NA
V: TRBV14
J: TRBJ1-5
DNA: TGTGCCAGCAGCCAACATGTGGGGGGGGCTCAGCAGCCCCAGCATTTT
CDR3: CASSQHVGGAQQPQHF

D: TRBD2
V: TRBV7-9
J: TRBJ2-7
DNA: TGTGCCAGCAGCTTACCTAGCGGGGCATACGAGCAGTACTTC
CDR3: CASSLPSGAYEQYF

D: NA
V: TRBV6-5
J: TRBJ2-6
DNA: TGTGCCAGCAGTTCCATAGTCCAATTGGGGGCCAACGTCCTGACTTTC
CDR3: CASSSIVQLGANVLTF

D: TRBD2
V: TRBV25-1
J: TRBJ2-3
DNA: TGTGCCAGCAGTGAATCCCGACTAGCGGGGGGTCTGGATACGCAGTATTTT
CDR3: CASSESRLAGGLDTQYF

D: TRBD2
V: TRBV27
J: TRBJ2-1
DNA: TGTGCCAGCAGTAATAGCGGGAGCTCGAATGAGCAGTTCTTC
CDR3: CASSNSGSSNEQFF

D: TRBD2
V: TRBV4-2
J: TRBJ2-3
DNA: TGTGCCAGCAGCCAAGTCCCCCTAGCGGGAACAGATACGCAGTATTTT
CDR3: CASSQVPLAGTDTQYF

D: TRBD1
V: TRBV28
J: TRBJ2-5
DNA: TGTGCCAGCAGTTTAGGGGGACAGGGGGTCGAGACCCAGTACTTC
CDR3: CASSLGGQGVETQYF

D: NA
V: TRBV28
J: TRBJ2-5
DNA: TGTGCCAGCAGTTCCGGGACAACTCTCCAAGAGACCCAGTACTTC
CDR3: CASSSGTTLQETQYF

D: TRBD2
V: TRBV19
J: TRBJ2-7
DNA: TGTGCCAGTAGTATAGGCACGGGACTATACTCCTACGAGCAGTACTTC
CDR3: CASSIGTGLYSYEQYF

D: TRBD2
V: TRBV4-1
J: TRBJ2-1
DNA: TGCGCCAGCAGCCGGGGACTAGCGGGAGGGCGGTACAATGAGCAGTTCTTC
CDR3: CASSRGLAGGRYNEQFF

D: NA
V: TRBV27
J: TRBJ1-1
DNA: TGTGCCAGCAGTTCACAGGGGAACACTGAAGCTTTCTTT
CDR3: CASSSQGNTEAFF

D: NA
V: TRBV29-1
J: TRBJ1-2
DNA: TGCAGCGTTCCCTCCCTTCTTTCTGATGGCTACACCTTC
CDR3: CSVPSLLSDGYTF

D: TRBD2
V: TRBV27
J: TRBJ2-1
DNA: TGTGCCAGCGGGGAACCGGGGGGGAGATTTAATGAGCAGTTCTTC
CDR3: CASGEPGGRFNEQFF

D: TRBD2
V: TRBV9
J: TRBJ2-1
DNA: TGTGCCAGCAGCGTAGACAGACTAGCGGGGGGGCCCCACAATGAGCAGTTCTTC
CDR3: CASSVDRLAGGPHNEQFF

D: TRBD1
V: TRBV7-8
J: TRBJ1-3
DNA: TGTGCCAGCAGCTTCGGTAGAGACAGGGCTGGAAACACCATATATTTT
CDR3: CASSFGRDRAGNTIYF

D: NA
V: TRBV6-1
J: TRBJ2-2
DNA: TGTGCCAGCAGTGAAATTTCGACAGGCACCGGGGAGCTGTTTTTT
CDR3: CASSEISTGTGELFF

D: TRBD2
V: TRBV6-1
J: TRBJ2-1
DNA: TGTGCCAGCAGTACGACTAGCGGGGCCCTCAATGAGCAGTTCTTC
CDR3: CASSTTSGALNEQFF

D: NA
V: TRBV4-2
J: TRBJ1-1
DNA: TGTGCCAGCAGCCAAGGAACGGGGAGTGAAGCTTTCTTT
CDR3: CASSQGTGSEAFF

D: NA
V: TRBV19
J: TRBJ1-1
DNA: TGTGCCACTGACAGTTACACTGAAGCTTTCTTT
CDR3: CATDSYTEAFF

D: NA
V: TRBV10-3
J: TRBJ1-3
DNA: TGTGCCATCAGCCCGGGAGACACCATATATTTT
CDR3: CAISPGDTIYF

D: NA
V: TRBV9
J: TRBJ1-5
DNA: TGTGCCAGCAGCGCCAACAGTGAGAATCAGCCCCAGCATTTT
CDR3: CASSANSENQPQHF

D: TRBD1
V: TRBV7-8
J: TRBJ1-6
DNA: TGTGCCAGCAGCCCTGGGGTGGGACAGGGGTATAATTCACCCCTCCACTTT
CDR3: CASSPGVGQGYNSPLHF

D: NA
V: TRBV28
J: TRBJ1-5
DNA: TGTGCCAGCAGTTTAACAATGAATCAGCCCCAGCATTTT
CDR3: CASSLTMNQPQHF

D: TRBD1
V: TRBV6-1
J: TRBJ1-2
DNA: TGTGCCAGCAGTGGAAGGACAGGGGGTGGCTATGGCTACACCTTC
CDR3: CASSGRTGGGYGYTF

D: NA
V: TRBV6-4
J: TRBJ2-1
DNA: TGTGCCAGCAGCTCAGAGGGTGATTCCTACAATGAGCAGTTCTTC
CDR3: CASSSEGDSYNEQFF

D: NA
V: TRBV9
J: TRBJ1-2
DNA: TGTGCCAGCAGAGCAGACAGATCTAACTATGGCTACACCTTC
CDR3: CASRADRSNYGYTF

D: TRBD2
V: TRBV30
J: TRBJ2-1
DNA: TGTGCCTTCGAGCGGGGGGCTTTGAATGAGCAGTTCTTC
CDR3: CAFERGALNEQFF

D: NA
V: TRBV5-1
J: TRBJ1-1
DNA: TGCGCCAGCAGCTTGGTTGACAGGCCCCAAATGGCTTTCTTT
CDR3: CASSLVDRPQMAFF

D: NA
V: TRBV7-6
J: TRBJ2-6
DNA: TGTGCCAGCAGCCCTCCGCGTCTCCCTGGGGCCAACGTCCTGACTTTC
CDR3: CASSPPRLPGANVLTF

D: NA
V: TRBV28
J: TRBJ2-7
DNA: TGTGCCAGCAGTTTTTCCAGGATTGTTTACGAGCAGTACTTC
CDR3: CASSFSRIVYEQYF

D: TRBD1
V: TRBV7-3
J: TRBJ2-5
DNA: TGTGCCAGCAGCCCTAACTCGGACAGGCAAGAGACCCAGTACTTC
CDR3: CASSPNSDRQETQYF

D: NA
V: TRBV12-5
J: TRBJ1-5
DNA: TGTGCTAGTGGTTTGGTTTCCAGGGTCGTCTCGGAACAGCATTTT
CDR3: CASGLVSRVVSEQHF